Listed here are 9 T cell receptor beta chains from one sample, sequenced in a study of cytomegalovirus exposure and HLA in healthy donors. Repertoires were generated with immunoSEQ multiplex PCR, while TCRdb's copy carries only in-frame clones and drops some. The sample has around 54,000 clones; around nine tenths are singletons. Sequences were obtained from PBMCs. Receptors originate from a woman aged 18-29 years in good health and CMV-seropositive.

CDR3 protein: CASSVQGARTEAFF. In DNA, the CDR3 is TGTGCCAGCAGTGTACAGGGGGCGCGGACTGAAGCTTTCTTT. This sequence joins TRBV2 and TRBJ1-1, with 9 positions matching TRBD1. CDR3 length: 14 residues. The junction had 5 bases not matched to a gene; V was cut back by 4 bases and J by 5 bases. Per germline, CDR1 SNHLY and CDR2 FYNNEI.

This clone was observed a handful of times. The V gene is TRBV6-1, the J gene TRBJ2-5, with TRBD1 identical over 8 bases. The CDR3 has 16 amino acids. Germline V gives CDR1 MNHNS, CDR2 SASEGT. V was clipped by 2 bases and J by 1 base; unmatched bases: 6. DNA for the CDR3: TGTGCCAGCAGTGAATTGACAGGGGTAGGCCAAGAGACCCAGTACTTC. It encodes CASSELTGVGQETQYF.

This chain joins TRBV6-5 and TRBJ1-6; TRBD1 matches 11 bases. CDR1 is MNHEY and CDR2 is SVGAGI in the germline V gene. V lost 6 bases, J lost 9 bases, and 7 bases stayed unmatched. The CDR3 runs 15 residues. CDR3 loop: CASRAGTGGSSPLHF. The CDR3 nucleotides read TGTGCCAGCAGGGCCGGGACAGGGGGTAGTTCACCCCTCCACTTT.

This chain uses TRBV6-1 with TRBJ1-1; 10 bases fit TRBD1. This CDR3 spans 17 amino acids. Per germline, CDR1 MNHNS and CDR2 SASEGT. The V and J ends lost 5 bases and 0 bases, in that order; junction bases with no gene match: 9. The CDR3 reads CASSQGQGVDMNTEAFF. The CDR3 nucleotides read TGTGCCAGCAGTCAAGGACAGGGGGTGGACATGAACACTGAAGCTTTCTTT.

The count of this clone is one. The chain joins TRBV9 to TRBJ2-2; weak D call: TRBD2 (5 bases). This CDR3 is built from 14 residues. The germline gives CDR1 SGDLS, CDR2 YYNGEE. V lost 0 bases and J 4 bases, leaving 7 bases between the germline ends. CDR3 region: CASSVAGSTGELFF. CDR3 sequence (DNA): TGTGCCAGCAGCGTAGCTGGGAGCACCGGGGAGCTGTTTTTT.

This chain uses TRBV6-6 with TRBJ1-1; TRBD1 is a possible D gene (5 bases). V was trimmed by 6 bases and J by 1 base, leaving 15 bases between them. Germline loops: CDR1 MNHNY, CDR2 SVGAGI (reference sequence). The CDR3 totals 15 residues. The CDR3 DNA follows: TGTGCCAGCAGCTCACCTAGGGGAGGGAACACTGAAGCTTTCTTT. It encodes CASSSPRGGNTEAFF.

The rearrangement links TRBV11-1 to TRBJ2-3; TRBD1 is a possible D gene (6 bases). Per the germline V gene, CDR1 is SGHAT and CDR2 is FQDESV (reference sequence). The CDR3 totals 17 residues. V lost 3 bases, J lost 2 bases, and 18 bases lay in between. CDR3 region: CASSFSGTPGTTDTQYF. The CDR3 coding sequence is TGTGCCAGCAGCTTTTCCGGGACACCAGGGACCACAGATACGCAGTATTTT.

The V and J genes are TRBV11-2 and TRBJ2-7; 9 bases map to TRBD1. Unmatched junction bases numbered 6, after V lost 5 bases and J lost 4 bases. This CDR3 region has 14 residues. Germline V gene sequence: CDR1 SGHAT, CDR2 FQNNGV. This CDR3 reads CASSIRTGVYEQYF. The CDR3 DNA reads TGTGCCAGCAGCATCCGGACAGGGGTATACGAGCAGTACTTC.

The J gene is TRBJ2-1, the V gene TRBV4-1; 12 nucleotides line up with TRBD2. The CDR3 sequence is 17 residues long. Germline values: CDR1 MGHRA, CDR2 YSYEKL. The V segment lost 3 bases and the J segment 2 bases; nucleotides outside the gene matches: 5. In DNA form, the CDR3 reads TGCGCCAGCAGCCAGGTTTCTAGCGGGGGGGCCTACAATGAGCAGTTCTTC. Its protein is CASSQVSSGGAYNEQFF.